Presented here are 22 T cell receptor beta chains from one specimen sequenced in a study of blood T cell repertoires in COVID-19. Assay used: immunoSEQ multiplex PCR; TCRdb lists only in-frame clones, some missing. The repertoire holds just over 650,000 clones, with about 87% as singletons. Sequenced input: peripheral blood. These receptors were taken from a woman between 18 and 29 years old with acute or convalescent COVID-19.

This clone occurred once. The V call is TRBV14, the J call TRBJ1-2; unclear D gene. The CDR3 consists of 14 residues. Trimming cost V 1 base and J 8 bases, with 14 bases left between them. Germline V gene data show CDR1 as SGHDN and CDR2 as FVKESK. This CDR3 is CASSQAGFRRGYTF. As DNA, the CDR3 is TGTGCCAGCAGCCAAGCCGGGTTTCGTAGGGGCTACACCTTC.

The rearrangement links TRBV25-1 to TRBJ2-1; the D gene is possibly TRBD1 (5 bases). Germline loops: CDR1 MGHDK, CDR2 SYGVNS. The CDR3 covers 14 residues. V was clipped by 3 bases and J by 7 bases, with 13 bases between them. The CDR3 loop is CASSEFASGNEQFF. The DNA for the CDR3 is TGTGCCAGCAGTGAGTTTGCCTCAGGGAATGAGCAGTTCTTC.

J is TRBJ2-5 and V is TRBV7-3, with 7 positions matching TRBD1. The CDR3 sequence is 13 residues long. J gave up 5 bases and V 5 bases, and 5 bases lay outside the gene matches. CDR1 and CDR2 from the germline V gene are SGHTA and FQGTGA. The CDR3 region is CASSPDRDETQYF. The CDR3 coding sequence is TGTGCCAGCAGCCCCGACAGGGATGAGACCCAGTACTTC.

The chain links TRBV27 to TRBJ2-7; a possible D gene is TRBD1 (6 bases). The CDR3 has 15 amino acids. Deletions cut 3 bases from V and 7 bases from J, with 19 bases between. CDR1 is MNHEY, CDR2 SMNVEV, per germline (reference sequence). CDR3 protein: CASSFARTAQWEQYF. Written as DNA, the CDR3 is TGTGCCAGCAGTTTTGCTAGGACAGCTCAATGGGAGCAGTACTTC.

This clone was observed a single time. This chain uses TRBV3-1 (or the pseudogene TRBV3-2) with TRBJ1-1, with D uncertain. CDR3 length: 15 residues. Trimming removed 1 base from V and 1 base from J, with 10 bases in between. CDR1 LGHDT and CDR2 YNNKEL come from the germline V gene (reference sequence). CDR3 nucleotide sequence: TGTGCCAGCAGCCAAGCGGCGACACCGAACACTGAAGCTTTCTTT. Translating gives CASSQAATPNTEAFF.

The CDR3 spells CASSGAGGYQPQHF. As DNA, the CDR3 is TGTGCCAGTAGTGGAGCAGGAGGATATCAGCCCCAGCATTTT. V usage is TRBV19 and J usage is TRBJ1-5; D uncertain. Germline V CDR1 and CDR2: LNHDA, SQIVND (reference sequence). The CDR3 length is 14 residues. The V end lost 5 bases, the J end lost 5 bases, and 13 bases lay between the germline ends.

About this clone: No DNA is shown, since the ends of the CDR3 on it are uncertain; the CDR3 is the one TCRdb lists. Other DNA variants within this sample encode the same CDR3. This sequence joins TRBV5-6 and TRBJ2-7; the table's D call, TRBD1, was not checked against the DNA. The germline V gene has CDR1 SGHDT and CDR2 YYEEEE. The CDR3 sequence runs 15 residues, both termini included. CDR3 loop: CASSFAGGSTYEQYF.

The V gene is TRBV6-2 or TRBV6-3, the J gene TRBJ1-5, with D possibly TRBD1 on 5 matching bases. This CDR3 has 17 amino acids. V lost 2 bases and J lost 2, with 16 bases in between. The germline V gene encodes CDR1 MNHEY and CDR2 SVGEGT. For the CDR3, the DNA is TGTGCCAGCAGTTACCCGCAGGAGTGGGGCGGCAATCAGCCCCAGCATTTT. It translates to CASSYPQEWGGNQPQHF.

There are a few counts of this clone. V gene TRBV28 combines with J gene TRBJ1-5; D is undetermined. This CDR3 contains 15 residues. Germline V gene sequence: CDR1 MDHEN, CDR2 SYDVKM. V was shortened by 2 bases and J by 0 bases, with 8 bases between the two germline ends. The CDR3 loop is CASSLGASSNQPQHF. As DNA, the CDR3 is TGTGCCAGCAGTTTAGGAGCCTCTAGCAATCAGCCCCAGCATTTT. The full variable domain, rest sourced from reference TRBV28 and TRBJ1-5, is DVKVTQSSRYLVKRTGEKVFLECVQDMDHENMFWYRQDPGLGLRLIYFSYDVKMKEKGDIPEGYSVSREKKERFSLILESASTNQTSMYLCASSLGASSNQPQHFGDGTRLSIL.

This sequence joins TRBV6-5 and TRBJ1-1, with D uncertain. The CDR3 spans 15 residues. The V gene lost 5 bases and the J gene lost 3 bases, with 16 bases spanning the gap. Germline-derived CDR1 and CDR2 are MNHEY and SVGAGI. The CDR3 nucleotides read TGTGCCAGCAGTCCAGGTATACTAGGTGACACTGAAGCTTTCTTT. Translating gives CASSPGILGDTEAFF.

This chain links TRBV30 with TRBJ1-2; the D is unclear. Germline V lookup: CDR1 GTSNPN, CDR2 SVGIG (reference sequence). Trimming took off 2 bases at V and 13 bases at J, with 5 bases between the two ends. CDR3 length equals 8 residues. The CDR3 coding sequence is TGTGCCTGGAGTTCTATCACCTTC. Protein: CAWSSITF.

This chain connects TRBV24-1 to TRBJ2-7; no firm D call. The germline CDR1 and CDR2 sequences are KGHDR and SFDVKD. CDR3 length: 13 residues. V was pared by 3 bases and J by 6 bases, with 11 bases between. CDR3 sequence: CATSDRTSGEQYF. The CDR3 nucleotides are TGTGCCACCAGTGATCGAACGTCGGGCGAGCAGTACTTC.

The chain recombines TRBV19 with TRBJ1-1, with 8 bases lining up with TRBD1. Germline trimming cut 9 bases from V and 2 bases from J; bases unmatched to any gene: 8. Per the germline V gene, CDR1 is LNHDA and CDR2 is SQIVND (reference sequence). CDR3 length: 14 amino acids. The CDR3 sequence: CASRDRRVNTEAFF. The CDR3 DNA reads as TGTGCCAGCCGGGACAGGCGAGTCAACACTGAAGCTTTCTTT.

The V and J genes are TRBV6-5 and TRBJ1-1; TRBD1 aligns across 7 bases. This CDR3 contains 15 residues. Trimming removed 7 bases from V and 4 bases from J; junction bases left unmatched: 12. Germline V lookup: CDR1 MNHEY, CDR2 SVGAGI. CDR3 protein: CASTPDREWGTEAFF. CDR3 in DNA: TGTGCCAGCACCCCCGACAGGGAGTGGGGCACTGAAGCTTTCTTT.

V gene TRBV19 combines with J gene TRBJ2-6; D ambiguous. The V and J ends lost 3 bases and 2 bases respectively, with 8 bases between them. This CDR3 contains 15 residues. In germline, CDR1 is LNHDA, CDR2 SQIVND (reference sequence). CDR3 sequence reads: CASSIAVAGANVLTF. DNA of the CDR3: TGTGCCAGTAGTATCGCAGTGGCTGGGGCCAACGTCCTGACTTTC.

V usage is TRBV19 and J usage is TRBJ2-7; 11 nucleotides align to TRBD2. Germline V gives CDR1 LNHDA, CDR2 SQIVND (reference sequence). Trimming at V came to 3 bases and at J to 6 bases, leaving 16 bases not matched to a gene. The CDR3 sequence is 18 residues long. CDR3 DNA sequence: TGTGCCAGTAGTATCTATAGCGGGGGGGCAGGCGACGCTCCCGAGCAGTACTTC. Translating it yields CASSIYSGGAGDAPEQYF.

This rearrangement joins TRBV30 to TRBJ2-7; no firm D call. Trimming left V 0 bases short and J 2 bases short, with 11 bases between. This CDR3 region has 14 residues. The V gene's germline CDR1 is GTSNPN and CDR2 SVGIG (reference sequence). Here the CDR3 DNA reads TGTGCCTGGAGTGTACGCCTAGATACCTACGAGCAGTACTTC. It encodes CAWSVRLDTYEQYF.

This chain connects TRBV11-3 to TRBJ1-6; D call uncertain. V lost 5 bases to trimming and J lost 7 bases, with 9 bases between them. CDR1 and CDR2 from the germline V gene are SGHNT and YENEEA. The CDR3 is 13 residues long. CDR3 protein: CASSLYHNSPLHF. The CDR3 DNA is TGTGCCAGCAGCCTATACCACAATTCACCCCTCCACTTT. Supplemented by reference TRBV11-3 and TRBJ1-6, the full variable domain reads EAGVVQSPRYKIIEKKQPVAFWCNPISGHNTLYWYLQNLGQGPELLIRYENEEAVDDSQLPKDRFSAERLKGVDSTLKIQPAELGDSAVYLCASSLYHNSPLHFGNGTRLTVT.

The V call is TRBV9, the J call TRBJ2-1; possibly TRBD2 for D (5 bases). The CDR3 is made up of 15 amino acids. CDR1 and CDR2 from the germline V gene are SGDLS and YYNGEE. Trimming shortened V by 0 bases and J by 9 bases, and 16 bases separated the two germline ends. The CDR3 sequence is CASSVESGDSGEQFF. The CDR3, as DNA: TGTGCCAGCAGCGTAGAGTCCGGGGATTCCGGTGAGCAGTTCTTC.

The rearrangement uses TRBV19 and TRBJ1-5; D ambiguous. The germline V gene has CDR1 LNHDA and CDR2 SQIVND (reference sequence). V was clipped by 7 bases and J by 0 bases, with 7 bases between them. The CDR3 spans 13 residues. CDR3 coding DNA: TGTGCCAGTACTAAGTATAGCAATCAGCCCCAGCATTTT. This gives the protein CASTKYSNQPQHF.

V usage is TRBV10-3 and J usage is TRBJ1-6, with unresolved D. Germline CDR1 ENHRY, CDR2 SYGVKD. CDR3 length: 15 amino acids. The V end was cut by 3 bases, the J end by 7 bases, with 13 bases between. The CDR3 coding sequence is TGTGCCATCAGTGATGTCTTCTTTTCCAATTCACCCCTCCACTTT. Protein: CAISDVFFSNSPLHF.

The V call is TRBV5-1, the J call TRBJ2-1; 8 bases are a match to TRBD2. The length of the CDR3 is 16 residues. Germline V CDR1 and CDR2: SGHRS, YFSETQ. The V segment lost 3 bases and the J segment 6 bases; nucleotides outside the gene matches: 11. The CDR3 sequence: CASSWTPGLGGNEQFF. The CDR3 DNA is TGCGCCAGCAGCTGGACCCCGGGACTAGGGGGCAATGAGCAGTTCTTC.